The rows below give T cell receptor beta chains drawn from one sample of a study of monozygotic twins with inflammatory bowel disease. TCRdb re-called the 5' RACE reads and gives one entry per CDR3 protein, without DNA. Its listing shows 300,000 to 350,000 distinct CDR3 sequences. The sample consisted of blood. These receptors all come from a human donor with ulcerative colitis or Crohn's disease, or a healthy co-twin of an affected twin (not recorded which). CDR3s include the opening cysteine and the closing phenylalanine or tryptophan.

j_call v_call cdr3_aa
TRBJ2-1 TRBV4-1 CASSQGGDFNEQFF
TRBJ1-1 TRBV9 CASSVDPKSHTEAFF
TRBJ1-4 TRBV19 CASSTRRITNEKLFF
TRBJ1-4 TRBV4-1 CASSQLGREPEKLFF
TRBJ2-7 TRBV18 CASSREQGRAYEQYF
TRBJ1-6 TRBV12-3/TRBV12-4 CASSSSGAQRNSPLHF
TRBJ1-1 TRBV28 CASSLMAVNTEAFF
TRBJ1-1 TRBV27 CASSPRGRRGTEAFF
TRBJ2-7 TRBV19 CASSTLGQAYEQYF
TRBJ2-3 TRBV28 CASSFVRTSGDFADTQYF
TRBJ2-7 TRBV20-1 CSATRGTGRDYEQYF
TRBJ2-7 TRBV5-1 CASSPGQGLGSYEQYF
TRBJ2-4 TRBV20-1 CSARDRGLAKNIQYF
TRBJ1-2 TRBV3-1 CASSETDTTNYGYTF
TRBJ2-1 TRBV9 CASSGGTSKSNEQFF
TRBJ2-3 TRBV20-1 CSAKAPGAHGADTQYF
TRBJ2-7 TRBV6-5 CASSASTYEQYF
TRBJ1-1 TRBV30 CACRQLNTEAFF
TRBJ1-2 TRBV5-1 CASSRDRPRSNYGYTF
TRBJ2-2 TRBV12-3/TRBV12-4 CASSTPSRGSWELFF
TRBJ1-1 TRBV29-1 CSVELETEAFF
TRBJ2-7 TRBV28 CASSRAGGAYEQYF